This TCR beta chain stems from a study of control samples from healthy donors and cancer patients. Only in-frame clones appear in the TCRdb table, and some are missing; sequencing was by immunoSEQ multiplex PCR. The data contain about 180,000 clones, about 92% of them singletons. CDR3 length: 15 amino acids. V lost 5 bases, J lost 4 bases, and 6 bases stayed unmatched. CDR1 and CDR2 (germline): MGHRA, YSYEKL. Sequenced: blood. The receptor's source is a man aged 25 to 45 in good health. The rearrangement joins TRBV4-1 to TRBJ2-1, with TRBD1 matching 9 bases. Written as DNA, the CDR3 is TGCGCCAGCAGCGCCCGGGACAGGGAGTACAATGAGCAGTTCTTC. This codes for CASSARDREYNEQFF.